The 10 T cell receptor beta chains in this list originate from one sample, sequenced in a study of blood T cell repertoires in COVID-19. TCRdb keeps only in-frame clones here, not all; method: immunoSEQ multiplex PCR. The table includes hundreds of thousands of clones, 85% to 90% detected once. The sequenced sample was peripheral blood. These receptors came from a man aged 50 to 60 with COVID-19, enrolled during active disease.

This rearrangement joins TRBV15 to TRBJ2-7; 7 positions agree with TRBD2. The CDR3 sequence is 14 residues long. The V gene end was trimmed by 1 base and the J gene end by 4 bases; junction bases not matched to a gene: 4. Germline lookup yields CDR1 LNHNV and CDR2 YYDKDF (reference sequence). CDR3 in DNA: TGTGCCACCAGCAGAGCGGGAGGACTTTACGAGCAGTACTTC. Translating it yields CATSRAGGLYEQYF.

This sequence joins TRBV6-5 and TRBJ2-1, with TRBD2 identical over 10 bases. CDR3 length equals 14 residues. Germline values: CDR1 MNHEY, CDR2 SVGAGI. V lost 6 bases, J lost 4 bases, and 3 bases stayed unmatched. DNA of the CDR3: TGTGCCAGCAGAAGGACTAGCGGTTACAATGAGCAGTTCTTC. Protein sequence: CASRRTSGYNEQFF.

The chain has TRBV3-1 (or the pseudogene TRBV3-2) and TRBJ2-6, with D perhaps matching TRBD2 (5 bases). The V and J ends lost 4 bases and 4 bases respectively, with 11 bases between them. The germline V gene has CDR1 LGHDT and CDR2 YNNKEL (reference sequence). This CDR3 is built from 15 residues. The CDR3 nucleotides read TGTGCCAGCAGCCCGAGGGTCACCGGGGCCAACGTCCTGACTTTC. This translates into CASSPRVTGANVLTF.

V and J are TRBV10-3 and TRBJ2-2; TRBD2 is a possible D gene (6 bases). Germline V gene sequence: CDR1 ENHRY, CDR2 SYGVKD. Trimming cost V 0 bases and J 5 bases, with 13 bases left between them. The CDR3 is 16 amino acids. The CDR3 DNA reads as TGTGCCATCAGTGAGTCGTCGGGAGTAAATACCGGGGAGCTGTTTTTT. It specifies CAISESSGVNTGELFF.

This chain connects TRBV3-1 (or the pseudogene TRBV3-2) to TRBJ2-7; 12 bases are a match to TRBD1. V lost 0 bases to trimming and J lost 4 bases; unmatched junction nucleotides: 4. The length of the CDR3 is 16 residues. Germline V gene sequence: CDR1 LGHDT, CDR2 YNNKEL (reference sequence). The CDR3 loop is CASSQEPGQGAYEQYF. As DNA, the CDR3 is TGTGCCAGCAGCCAAGAACCGGGACAGGGGGCATACGAGCAGTACTTC.

The chain has TRBV5-1 and TRBJ1-1; TRBD1 matches at 7 bases. V lost 4 bases and J lost 4; bases outside the gene matches: 4. Germline V gives CDR1 SGHRS, CDR2 YFSETQ. The CDR3 covers 13 residues. CDR3 residues: CASSLTGVTEAFF. The CDR3 DNA is TGCGCCAGCAGCCTCACAGGGGTCACTGAAGCTTTCTTT.

The chain is built from TRBV15 and TRBJ1-4, with TRBD1 as a possible D gene (6 bases). V dropped 1 base and J dropped 8 bases, with 11 bases sitting between them. The germline V gene encodes CDR1 LNHNV and CDR2 YYDKDF (reference sequence). The CDR3 consists of 14 residues. The CDR3 here is CATSRGQVDEKLFF. For the CDR3, the DNA is TGTGCCACCAGCAGAGGACAGGTGGACGAAAAACTGTTTTTT.

The CDR3 loop is CASSLRDRGNTIYF. CDR3 DNA sequence: TGTGCCAGCAGCTTAAGGGACAGGGGAAACACCATATATTTT. V is TRBV11-2 and J is TRBJ1-3; TRBD1 matches 8 bases. V lost 2 bases and J lost 4; bases outside the gene matches: 1. The germline V gene encodes CDR1 SGHAT and CDR2 FQNNGV. The CDR3 is 14 amino acids.

The chain employs TRBV7-3 and TRBJ2-3; D possibly corresponds to TRBD2 (6 bases). The CDR3 runs to 14 residues. Trimming took 6 bases from V and 3 from J, leaving 13 bases between them. Germline V gives CDR1 SGHTA, CDR2 FQGTGA. The CDR3 sequence is CASSQGLRTDTQYF. CDR3 DNA: TGTGCCAGCAGTCAAGGACTAAGAACAGATACGCAGTATTTT.

The chain joins TRBV5-1 to TRBJ2-2; 10 bases align to TRBD2. Germline CDR1 and CDR2: SGHRS and YFSETQ. The CDR3 is 17 residues long. Trimming took 5 bases from V and 2 from J; bases not matched to a gene: 9. The CDR3 DNA reads as TGCGCCAGCAGTCCTACCCCTAGCGGGGGAAACACCGGGGAGCTGTTTTTT. Translation: CASSPTPSGGNTGELFF.